The 23 T cell receptor beta chains presented below share a single source sample, sequenced in a study of T cell changes during pregnancy in multiple sclerosis. The protocol was immunoSEQ multiplex PCR, while the TCRdb copy is restricted to in-frame clones and leaves out a portion. The repertoire has approximately 70,000 clones, roughly 90% of them found once; the top ten carry 1.5% to 2%. Sample: peripheral blood, taken in the first trimester of pregnancy. Source of these receptors: a female donor in good health, enrolled as a control in a pregnancy study.

V usage is TRBV5-4 and J usage is TRBJ2-1; weak D call: TRBD1 (7 bases). Germline CDR1 is SGHNT and CDR2 is YYREEE (reference sequence). Trimming took 4 bases from V and 7 from J, leaving 21 bases between them. CDR3 length equals 16 residues. The CDR3 reads CASSPGGRALGNEQFF. The CDR3 DNA reads TGTGCCAGCAGCCCAGGGGGGCGGGCACTGGGGAATGAGCAGTTCTTC.

This clone was counted a single time. The chain employs TRBV28 and TRBJ2-3; D is possibly TRBD2 (5 bases). This CDR3 contains 15 residues. Trimming took 8 bases from V and 0 from J, leaving 15 bases between them. In germline, CDR1 is MDHEN, CDR2 SYDVKM. CDR3 amino acids: CASRLPGRSTDTQYF. CDR3 sequence (DNA): TGTGCCAGCCGCCTCCCGGGGAGAAGCACAGATACGCAGTATTTT.

V and J are TRBV6-4 and TRBJ2-3; TRBD2 matches 11 bases. The J segment lost 5 bases and the V segment lost 10 bases, leaving 11 bases of the junction unmatched. Germline lookup yields CDR1 MRHNA and CDR2 SNTAGT. There are 15 residues in the CDR3. The CDR3 here is CANLLAGGWRDTQYF. CDR3 coding DNA: TGTGCCAACCTATTAGCGGGAGGGTGGAGAGATACGCAGTATTTT.

The V gene is TRBV6-5, the J gene TRBJ1-6, with a weak D call TRBD1 (5 bases). Germline CDR1 reads MNHEY; CDR2 reads SVGAGI. The CDR3 loop spans 15 amino acids. V was trimmed by 5 bases and J by 8 bases, leaving 16 bases between them. The CDR3 is CASSRLGTTDSPLHF. CDR3 DNA: TGTGCCAGCAGTAGACTAGGGACGACGGATTCACCCCTCCACTTT.

In its sample, this clone was seen a few times. The chain couples TRBV5-4 to TRBJ1-2; 7 nucleotides match TRBD1. V shed 5 bases, J shed 4 bases, and the junction held 5 bases outside the gene matches. There are 13 residues in the CDR3. CDR1 and CDR2 from the germline V gene are SGHNT and YYREEE (reference sequence). The CDR3 DNA is TGTGCCAGCAGGGACGGGACAGCCTATGGCTACACCTTC. Its translation is CASRDGTAYGYTF.

J is TRBJ2-1 and V is TRBV4-1; a possible D gene is TRBD2 (6 bases). With 4 bases removed from V and 4 bases from J, the gap between germline ends came to 20 bases. The CDR3 spans 17 residues. Per germline, CDR1 MGHRA and CDR2 YSYEKL. CDR3 protein: CASSPRPFSGGYNEQFF. The CDR3 region has the DNA TGCGCCAGCAGCCCACGCCCCTTTAGCGGAGGGTACAATGAGCAGTTCTTC.

The chain carries TRBV10-1 and TRBJ2-1; TRBD2 matches 11 bases. Germline V gene data show CDR1 as WNHNN and CDR2 as SYGVQD (reference sequence). This CDR3 spans 22 amino acids. Losses at the gene ends were 10 bases for V and 1 base for J; bases not matched to a gene: 27. The CDR3 reads CATSAGSGRATEGRWSYNEQFF. The CDR3 bases are TGCGCCACTTCTGCGGGTAGCGGGAGGGCCACAGAGGGGCGGTGGTCCTACAATGAGCAGTTCTTC.

V is TRBV5-1 and J is TRBJ2-2; 9 positions match TRBD2. The CDR3 is 17 amino acids. Trimming took 4 bases from V and 4 from J; bases not matched to a gene: 11. Germline-derived CDR1 and CDR2 are SGHRS and YFSETQ. CDR3 sequence (DNA): TGCGCCAGCAGCCCTGGGGCGGGAGGGCCAGTCACCGGGGAGCTGTTTTTT. Residues: CASSPGAGGPVTGELFF.

The chain uses TRBV5-1 and TRBJ1-2, with no clear D. Germline CDR1 SGHRS, CDR2 YFSETQ. V lost 4 bases, J lost 5 bases, and 18 bases lay in between. This CDR3 is 15 amino acids long. DNA of the CDR3: TGCGCCAGCAGCCCGTTTGGAGTTTCCCCTTATGGCTACACCTTC. Amino acids: CASSPFGVSPYGYTF.

This rearrangement joins TRBV11-2 to TRBJ2-7; 7 nucleotides agree with TRBD2. From germline, CDR1 is SGHAT and CDR2 FQNNGV. The V and J ends lost 5 bases and 1 base, in that order; junction bases with no gene match: 8. The CDR3 sequence is 15 residues long. The CDR3 spells CASSLQAGRSYEQYF. In nucleotides, the CDR3 is TGTGCCAGCAGCCTTCAAGCGGGAAGGTCCTACGAGCAGTACTTC.

This sequence joins TRBV5-1 and TRBJ2-7; TRBD2 is a possible D gene (7 bases). The CDR3 loop spans 13 amino acids. Trimming pared 5 bases from V and 5 bases from J, leaving 14 bases between. Germline lookup yields CDR1 SGHRS and CDR2 YFSETQ. CDR3: CASSFLGGHEQYF. The CDR3 DNA follows: TGCGCCAGCAGTTTCCTGGGGGGGCACGAGCAGTACTTC.

CDR3 sequence (DNA): TGCACCAGCAGCCAAGCCGGAGCTGTGGCCATTCAGTACTTC. Protein sequence: CTSSQAGAVAIQYF. The chain employs TRBV1 and TRBJ2-4; the table's D call, TRBD2, was not checked against the DNA. TRBV1 is a documented pseudogene. The CDR3 consists of 14 residues.

Remarks on this clone: One end of the junction varies from germline; a read error may be responsible. The chain joins TRBV15 to TRBJ2-7; TRBD2 agrees at 7 bases. The CDR3 has 13 residues. Germline V gene lookup returns CDR1 LNHNV and CDR2 YYDKDF (reference sequence). The CDR3 coding sequence is TGTGCCACCAGCAGAGACAGGAGGCGGGAGCCGTACTTC. Residues: CATSRDRRREPYF.

The chain employs TRBV7-2 and TRBJ2-7; 11 nucleotides line up with TRBD2. The junction had 11 bases not matched to a gene; V was cut back by 5 bases and J by 5 bases. The CDR3 length is 16 residues. Germline CDR1 reads SGHTA; CDR2 reads FQGNSA. In DNA, the CDR3 is TGTGCCAGCAGCCAGGCTATAGCGGGAGGGGCCGACGAGCAGTACTTC. Its translation: CASSQAIAGGADEQYF.

The chain combines TRBV27 with TRBJ1-5; D is perhaps TRBD1 (5 bases). V was shortened by 7 bases and J by 0 bases, with 16 bases between the two germline ends. CDR3 length: 16 amino acids. Germline assignment: CDR1 MNHEY and CDR2 SMNVEV (reference sequence). DNA of the CDR3: TGTGCCAGCATGGAAGGGTGGGGGGGTAGCAATCAGCCCCAGCATTTT. Amino acids: CASMEGWGGSNQPQHF.

The gene calls are TRBV9 and TRBJ2-1, with TRBD2 as a possible D gene (5 bases). V shed 0 bases and J shed 5 bases, with 9 bases lying between them. From germline, CDR1 is SGDLS and CDR2 YYNGEE. The CDR3 has 14 residues. As DNA, the CDR3 is TGTGCCAGCAGCGTAGAATTGCGGGACAATGAGCAGTTCTTC. Translated: CASSVELRDNEQFF.

The V gene is TRBV11-2, the J gene TRBJ1-3, with 8 bases that match TRBD1. V shed 5 bases, J shed 2 bases, and the junction held 5 bases outside the gene matches. Germline assignment: CDR1 SGHAT and CDR2 FQNNGV. CDR3 length: 15 residues. CDR3 protein: CASSPGQVTGNTIYF. The CDR3 region has the DNA TGTGCCAGCAGCCCGGGACAGGTGACTGGAAACACCATATATTTT. Filled out from reference TRBV11-2 and TRBJ1-3, the complete variable domain reads EAGVAQSPRYKIIEKRQSVAFWCNPISGHATLYWYQQILGQGPKLLIQFQNNGVVDDSQLPKDRFSAERLKGVDSTLKIQPAKLEDSAVYLCASSPGQVTGNTIYFGEGSWLTVV.

The chain combines TRBV5-1 with TRBJ1-3; unclear D gene. V lost 0 bases and J 4 bases, leaving 8 bases between the germline ends. Germline V CDR1 and CDR2: SGHRS, YFSETQ. The CDR3 length is 14 residues. The CDR3 nucleotides read TGCGCCAGCAGCTTGGACACGGGGGGAAACACCATATATTTT. Its translation: CASSLDTGGNTIYF. Looking up the rest from reference TRBV5-1 and TRBJ1-3 gives the full variable domain: KAGVTQTPRYLIKTRGQQVTLSCSPISGHRSVSWYQQTPGQGLQFLFEYFSETQRNKGNFPGRFSGRQFSNSRSEMNVSTLELGDSALYLCASSLDTGGNTIYFGEGSWLTVV.

V gene TRBV28 combines with J gene TRBJ1-5; 10 positions agree with TRBD1. CDR1 and CDR2 from the germline V gene are MDHEN and SYDVKM. The trim removed 4 bases at V and 6 bases at J, leaving 6 bases unmatched. The CDR3 is 15 amino acids. DNA for the CDR3: TGTGCCAGCAGTTCGGGACAGGGGATTTCTCAGCCCCAGCATTTT. It yields the protein CASSSGQGISQPQHF.

In this sample, this clone turned up once. The chain carries TRBV2 and TRBJ2-7, with D maybe TRBD1 (6 bases). V lost 7 bases to trimming and J lost 3 bases, with 13 bases between them. This CDR3 is built from 13 residues. Germline CDR1 SNHLY, CDR2 FYNNEI. CDR3 sequence (DNA): TGTGCCAGCAAACAGGGTTCCCTCTACGAGCAGTACTTC. Translating it yields CASKQGSLYEQYF.

V usage is TRBV28 and J usage is TRBJ2-2; TRBD1 matches at 8 bases. The germline V gene encodes CDR1 MDHEN and CDR2 SYDVKM. V shed 8 bases and J 3 bases; nucleotides not matched to a gene: 11. This CDR3 is built from 16 residues. The CDR3 loop is CASAGPGQEYTGELFF. Written as DNA, the CDR3 is TGTGCCAGCGCAGGGCCGGGACAGGAGTACACCGGGGAGCTGTTTTTT.

The V and J genes are TRBV15 and TRBJ2-7; 9 bases are shared with TRBD1. The germline gives CDR1 LNHNV, CDR2 YYDKDF (reference sequence). The CDR3 spans 15 residues. Trimming at V came to 0 bases and at J to 5 bases, leaving 5 bases not matched to a gene. The CDR3 coding sequence is TGTGCCACCAGCAGAGAGGGGACAGGGATCAACGAGCAGTACTTC. Protein product: CATSREGTGINEQYF.

The chain uses TRBV4-1 and TRBJ2-7, with a tentative D call TRBD2 (5 bases). Germline V gives CDR1 MGHRA, CDR2 YSYEKL. This CDR3 is 14 amino acids long. The ends were cut back, 4 bases at V and 2 bases at J, with 12 bases in the middle. The CDR3 bases are TGCGCCAGCAGCCTCAACCGGGGAGCCTACGAGCAGTACTTC. It translates to CASSLNRGAYEQYF.